One sample yielded the 26 T cell receptor beta chains listed below, sequenced in a study of T cell responses to AZD1222 COVID-19 vaccine. The assay was immunoSEQ multiplex PCR, and TCRdb's table has in-frame clones only and misses some. The data contain roughly 92,000 clones, 70% to 90% of them singletons. The sequences come from peripheral blood, collected 28 days after the second AZD1222 dose. All receptors derive from an adult who received the AZD1222 COVID-19 vaccine.

The chain carries TRBV2 and TRBJ1-2; perhaps TRBD1 as D (6 bases). Trimming stripped 2 bases from V and 6 bases from J, with 16 bases between. CDR1 and CDR2 (germline): SNHLY, FYNNEI. CDR3 length equals 15 residues. The CDR3 spells CASSEKGTRGDGYTF. For the CDR3, the DNA is TGTGCCAGCAGTGAAAAAGGGACACGGGGCGATGGCTACACCTTC.

V is TRBV6-5 and J is TRBJ2-2; TRBD1 matches at 9 bases. Germline V gene sequence: CDR1 MNHEY, CDR2 SVGAGI. The CDR3 runs 15 residues. Trimming removed 6 bases from V and 6 bases from J; junction bases left unmatched: 8. CDR3 sequence (DNA): TGTGCCAGCAGGCAACAGGGGGCGCAACCCGGGGAGCTGTTTTTT. Protein product: CASRQQGAQPGELFF.

The chain couples TRBV7-9 to TRBJ1-2, with 10 nucleotides matching TRBD1. V shed 2 bases, J shed 6 bases, and the junction held 3 bases outside the gene matches. CDR1 SEHNR and CDR2 FQNEAQ come from the germline V gene (reference sequence). This CDR3 contains 14 residues. CDR3: CASSLSDRGHGYTF. The DNA of the CDR3 is TGTGCCAGCAGCTTATCAGACAGGGGGCATGGCTACACCTTC.

CDR3 in amino acids: CASSLTSGTGGYGYTF. CDR3 nucleotide sequence: TGCGCCAGCAGCTTGACCTCCGGGACAGGGGGTTATGGCTACACCTTC. The chain has TRBV5-1 and TRBJ1-2, with 11 bases identical to TRBD1. Trimming took 1 base from V and 5 from J; bases not matched to a gene: 7. Germline V gives CDR1 SGHRS, CDR2 YFSETQ. This CDR3 region has 16 residues.

V gene TRBV6-2 or TRBV6-3 combines with J gene TRBJ1-5; D not certain. Germline V gene data show CDR1 as MNHEY and CDR2 as SVGEGT. Trimming took off 0 bases at V and 0 bases at J, with 3 bases between the two ends. There are 14 residues in the CDR3. Written as DNA, the CDR3 is TGTGCCAGCAGTTACTCGCATAGCAATCAGCCCCAGCATTTT. The encoded protein is CASSYSHSNQPQHF.

This clone was picked up one time. This rearrangement joins TRBV6-5 to TRBJ1-2, with D possibly TRBD1 on 6 matching bases. CDR1 is MNHEY and CDR2 is SVGAGI in the germline V gene. The ends were cut back, 4 bases at V and 5 bases at J, with 17 bases in the middle. This CDR3 comprises 15 residues. The CDR3 coding sequence is TGTGCCAGCAGTTTAACCCCCACACAGGGTTATGGCTACACCTTC. Translation gives CASSLTPTQGYGYTF.

This chain uses TRBV30 with TRBJ1-5, with no clear D. The CDR3 covers 15 residues. The germline V gene encodes CDR1 GTSNPN and CDR2 SVGIG (reference sequence). Trimming left V 0 bases short and J 0 bases short, with 9 bases between. The DNA of the CDR3 is TGTGCCTGGAGTGTACAAGGGTATAGCAATCAGCCCCAGCATTTT. It yields the protein CAWSVQGYSNQPQHF.

The chain has TRBV5-1 and TRBJ1-4; D is uncertain. Germline V lookup: CDR1 SGHRS, CDR2 YFSETQ. V lost 0 bases and J lost 0, with 9 bases in between. The CDR3 extends over 16 amino acids. In DNA form, the CDR3 reads TGCGCCAGCAGCTTGGTCCAGGCTTCAACTAATGAAAAACTGTTTTTT. Its protein is CASSLVQASTNEKLFF.

V usage is TRBV4-1 and J usage is TRBJ2-2, with 9 bases matching TRBD1. The germline CDR1 and CDR2 sequences are MGHRA and YSYEKL. Trimming cost V 1 base and J 4 bases; bases outside gene matches: 4. The CDR3 totals 16 residues. CDR3 nucleotides: TGCGCCAGCAGCCAAGCCGGGACAGGGTTCACCGGGGAGCTGTTTTTT. Translated, it gives CASSQAGTGFTGELFF.

The chain carries TRBV5-6 and TRBJ2-5; 9 positions match TRBD1. Germline V gives CDR1 SGHDT, CDR2 YYEEEE. V lost 4 bases to trimming and J lost 5 bases; unmatched junction nucleotides: 12. The CDR3 is 16 residues long. CDR3 in amino acids: CASSPGTGLPRETQYF. The CDR3 DNA is TGTGCCAGCAGCCCGGGGACAGGGTTGCCCAGGGAGACCCAGTACTTC.

J is TRBJ1-1 and V is TRBV7-9; D gene uncertain. Trimming left V 1 base short and J 7 bases short, with 10 bases between. This CDR3 contains 13 residues. Germline-derived CDR1 and CDR2 are SEHNR and FQNEAQ (reference sequence). This CDR3 is CASSLVGRGEAFF. In DNA, the CDR3 is TGTGCCAGCAGCTTAGTAGGTCGGGGTGAAGCTTTCTTT.

The sample holds one count of this clone. The V and J genes are TRBV11-2 and TRBJ2-2, with D unresolved. The CDR3 has 15 amino acids. Deletions cut 2 bases from V and 3 bases from J, with 10 bases between. CDR1 and CDR2 (germline): SGHAT, FQNNGV. In nucleotides, the CDR3 is TGTGCCAGCAGCTTAAGGATGCAGGACACCGGGGAGCTGTTTTTT. Protein: CASSLRMQDTGELFF.

The chain uses TRBV6-5 and TRBJ2-7; TRBD2 matches 9 bases. Per the germline V gene, CDR1 is MNHEY and CDR2 is SVGAGI. This CDR3 has 15 residues. With 6 bases clipped from V and 2 bases from J, the junction kept 8 bases outside the gene matches. The CDR3 loop reads CASSSPSGETYEQYF. Written as DNA, the CDR3 is TGTGCCAGCAGCAGCCCTAGCGGGGAGACCTACGAGCAGTACTTC.

This clone was counted a single time. The chain employs TRBV2 and TRBJ1-2; tentative D call: TRBD1 (5 bases). Germline CDR1 reads SNHLY; CDR2 reads FYNNEI. This CDR3 comprises 13 residues. V lost 7 bases and J 4 bases, leaving 13 bases between the germline ends. As DNA, the CDR3 is TGTGCCAGCACTCTGGGCAGGGTCTATGGCTACACCTTC. Amino acid sequence: CASTLGRVYGYTF.

This chain joins TRBV5-1 and TRBJ2-1; D gene unclear. The germline V gene encodes CDR1 SGHRS and CDR2 YFSETQ. V was pared by 4 bases and J by 8 bases, with 19 bases between. The CDR3 spans 15 residues. The chain's CDR3 is CASSPGRYLIDEQFF. CDR3 nucleotides: TGCGCCAGCAGCCCAGGACGGTACCTGATCGATGAGCAGTTCTTC.

CDR3 in DNA: TGCGCCAGCAGCAAAGATGCAACTAATGAAAAACTGTTTTTT. Translated, it gives CASSKDATNEKLFF. The genes are TRBV5-1 and TRBJ1-4, with unresolved D. Germline values: CDR1 SGHRS, CDR2 YFSETQ. V lost 4 bases and J 0 bases, leaving 7 bases between the germline ends. The CDR3 sequence is 14 residues long.

This rearrangement joins TRBV19 to TRBJ2-2, with 8 bases matching TRBD1. The V and J ends lost 2 bases and 6 bases, in that order; junction bases with no gene match: 2. The CDR3 spans 14 residues. In germline, CDR1 is LNHDA, CDR2 SQIVND (reference sequence). This chain's CDR3 is CASSIQGAAGELFF. The CDR3 region has the DNA TGTGCCAGTAGTATACAGGGGGCGGCCGGGGAGCTGTTTTTT.

This clone was recorded only once. The chain has TRBV19 and TRBJ1-4; 8 nucleotides match TRBD1. The CDR3 consists of 15 residues. Trimming took 3 bases from V and 5 from J; bases not matched to a gene: 5. Germline V lookup: CDR1 LNHDA, CDR2 SQIVND (reference sequence). The CDR3 protein is CASSISGGPNEKLFF. The CDR3 DNA is TGTGCCAGTAGTATTTCAGGGGGCCCAAATGAAAAACTGTTTTTT.

This chain connects TRBV5-1 to TRBJ1-6; unclear D gene. CDR3 length equals 14 residues. The germline V gene encodes CDR1 SGHRS and CDR2 YFSETQ. Trimming left V 10 bases short and J 3 bases short, with 14 bases between. CDR3 DNA: TGCGCCTCCCGGTGGAGCGACTATAATTCACCCCTCCACTTT. Amino acids: CASRWSDYNSPLHF.

The chain couples TRBV5-6 to TRBJ2-3; D is ambiguous. Germline V CDR1 and CDR2: SGHDT, YYEEEE. CDR3 length: 12 amino acids. The V end was cut by 3 bases, the J end by 4 bases, with 6 bases between. CDR3 region: CASSSTADTQYF. In nucleotides, the CDR3 is TGTGCCAGCAGCTCGACCGCAGATACGCAGTATTTT.

The V gene is TRBV25-1, the J gene TRBJ2-1, with 7 bases fitting TRBD1. There are 15 residues in the CDR3. Germline loops: CDR1 MGHDK, CDR2 SYGVNS. Trimming cost V 10 bases and J 1 base; bases outside gene matches: 10. The CDR3 loop reads CAISTGPYSYNEQFF. DNA for the CDR3: TGTGCCATTTCGACAGGGCCCTATTCCTACAATGAGCAGTTCTTC.

The rearrangement links TRBV18 to TRBJ2-1; D gene uncertain. The V end was cut by 3 bases, the J end by 0 bases, with 6 bases between. Germline V lookup: CDR1 KGHSH, CDR2 LQKENI. The CDR3 spans 14 residues. The CDR3 region is CASSPVSSYNEQFF. The DNA for the CDR3 is TGTGCCAGCTCACCTGTGAGCTCCTACAATGAGCAGTTCTTC.

This chain connects TRBV6-5 to TRBJ2-7; tentative D call: TRBD1 (6 bases). The ends were cut back, 6 bases at V and 2 bases at J, with 14 bases in the middle. The germline V gene has CDR1 MNHEY and CDR2 SVGAGI. The CDR3 spans 14 residues. The DNA for the CDR3 is TGTGCCAGCAGGCGCCGGGACACAGCCTACGAGCAGTACTTC. This codes for CASRRRDTAYEQYF.

The rearrangement links TRBV5-4 to TRBJ2-7; 7 nucleotides align to TRBD2. Germline V gene sequence: CDR1 SGHNT, CDR2 YYREEE (reference sequence). V dropped 4 bases and J dropped 4; count of bases not matched to a gene: 2. This CDR3 has 12 residues. In DNA form, the CDR3 reads TGTGCCAGCAGCCTGGGGGGGTACGAGCAGTACTTC. Amino acids: CASSLGGYEQYF. Full variable domain (missing parts from reference TRBV5-4 and TRBJ2-7): ETGVTQSPTHLIKTRGQQVTLRCSSQSGHNTVSWYQQALGQGPQFIFQYYREEENGRGNFPPRFSGLQFPNYSSELNVNALELDDSALYLCASSLGGYEQYFGPGTRLTVT.

The sample holds one count of this clone. The rearrangement joins TRBV7-6 to TRBJ2-7, with D uncertain. The CDR3 extends over 15 amino acids. CDR1 and CDR2 (germline): SGHVS, FNYEAQ. Trimming pared 1 base from V and 3 bases from J, leaving 13 bases between. The CDR3 DNA is TGTGCCAGCAGCTTAGGTGCAGCTCGAAGCTACGAGCAGTACTTC. As protein: CASSLGAARSYEQYF.

V and J are TRBV12-5 and TRBJ1-3, with TRBD1 as a possible D gene (6 bases). Per germline, CDR1 LGHNT and CDR2 FRNRAP. V lost 6 bases and J 3 bases, leaving 18 bases between the germline ends. This CDR3 comprises 16 residues. The CDR3 loop reads CASGAPGHSSGNTIYF. Here the CDR3 DNA reads TGTGCTAGTGGGGCTCCGGGACACTCGAGTGGAAACACCATATATTTT.